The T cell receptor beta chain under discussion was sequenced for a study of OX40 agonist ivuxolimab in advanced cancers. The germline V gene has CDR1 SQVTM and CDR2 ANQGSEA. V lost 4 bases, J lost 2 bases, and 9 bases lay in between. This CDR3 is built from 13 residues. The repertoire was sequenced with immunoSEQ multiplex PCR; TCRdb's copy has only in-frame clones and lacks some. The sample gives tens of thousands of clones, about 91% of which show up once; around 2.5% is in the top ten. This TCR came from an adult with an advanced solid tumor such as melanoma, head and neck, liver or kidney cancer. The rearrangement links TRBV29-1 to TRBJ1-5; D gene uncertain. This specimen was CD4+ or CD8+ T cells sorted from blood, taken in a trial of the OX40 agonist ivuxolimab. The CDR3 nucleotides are TGCAGCGTTGGGGAAGGAGGCAATCAGCCCCAGCATTTT. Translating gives CSVGEGGNQPQHF.